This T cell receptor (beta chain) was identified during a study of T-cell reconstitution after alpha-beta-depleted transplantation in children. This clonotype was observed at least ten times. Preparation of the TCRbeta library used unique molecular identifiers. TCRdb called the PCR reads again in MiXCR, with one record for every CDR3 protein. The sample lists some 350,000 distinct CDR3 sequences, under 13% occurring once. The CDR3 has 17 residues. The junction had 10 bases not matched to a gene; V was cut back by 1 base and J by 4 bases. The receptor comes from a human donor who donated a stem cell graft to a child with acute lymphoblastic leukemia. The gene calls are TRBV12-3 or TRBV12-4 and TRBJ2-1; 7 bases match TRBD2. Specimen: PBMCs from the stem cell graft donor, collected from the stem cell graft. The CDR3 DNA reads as TGTGCCAGCAGTTTAGGGCCCCTAGCGGCCTCGTACAATGAGCAGTTCTTC. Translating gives CASSLGPLAASYNEQFF.